This TCR beta chain stems from a study of patients and donors after allogeneic stem cell transplantation. Per germline, CDR1 SGHTA and CDR2 FQGNSA. This CDR3 has 16 amino acids. With 4 bases clipped from V and 3 bases from J, the junction kept 11 bases outside the gene matches. TCRdb recomputed calls from the RT-PCR reads with MiXCR, one row per CDR3 protein. The sample yields around 170,000 distinct CDR3 sequences, 20% to 25% seen once. This chain uses TRBV7-2 with TRBJ2-5, with TRBD1 identical over 7 bases. The sequenced material came from blood, either unsorted or a sorted T cell fraction (not recorded which). The TCR sequence derives from a human donor who was either an allogeneic HSCT recipient or a stem cell or donor lymphocyte infusion donor (not recorded which). It is not recorded whose cells these are; they may come from a transplant donor. This CDR3 reads CASSSASRQGEETQYF. Written as DNA, the CDR3 is TGTGCCAGCAGCTCAGCGAGCAGACAGGGCGAAGAGACCCAGTACTTC.